This TCR beta chain was observed in a study of T-cell memory formation after mild COVID-19. This clonotype has ten or more counts. Looked up from germline, CDR1 is LNHNV and CDR2 is YYDKDF (reference sequence). This CDR3 spans 14 amino acids. The V and J ends lost 5 bases and 2 bases, in that order; junction bases with no gene match: 3. A 5'RACE reaction primed in the constant segment made cDNA libraries of TCR alpha and TCR beta, and these carried sample barcodes and UMIs. TCRdb redid the calling of the 5' RACE reads with MiXCR, one entry per CDR3 protein. The sample holds a few hundred thousand distinct CDR3 sequences, 15% seen once.

This sequence was found in a man younger than 35 who had mild COVID-19 (a few samples of this study predate the infection). Cell type and time point are not known. Material: PBMCs or a T cell subset sorted from them (not recorded which). This chain connects TRBV15 to TRBJ2-7, with 10 positions matching TRBD1. The CDR3 protein is CATSAGTGAYEQYF. The CDR3 coding sequence is TGTGCCACCAGCGCCGGGACAGGGGCCTACGAGCAGTACTTC.